This T cell receptor (beta chain) was profiled in a study of control samples from healthy donors and cancer patients (dated by TCRdb to the early 2020s). The method behind the library was the immunoSEQ multiplex PCR assay. The table was pulled from immuneACCESS by TCRdb, which kept in-frame rearrangements only. Such tables lose some clones; where checked, under half of the loss comes from unresolved V genes, and the rest has no known cause. The sample table contains 100,000 to 150,000 clones; only one count was recorded for 75% to 95% of them. Clones ranked in the top ten supply 2% to 3% of the sample. Measured from the cysteine to the phenylalanine, the CDR3 is 19 residues long. The CDR3 DNA has 57 bases and is translated from base 1. CDR1 KGHDR and CDR2 SFDVKD were looked up in the germline V gene. The trim is 7 bases for V and 1 base for J, with a gap of 27 bases between the germline ends. Points on this clone: It has no known antigen specificity. Base qualities are not recorded, but no much larger clone differs from it by a single base.

The sequence came from a man aged 40-49 years in good health. The sequence links TRBV24-1 to TRBJ1-1; the D segment could be TRBD1, given 5 matching bases. Sequencing was carried out using blood. The DNA sequence follows: TGTGCCACCAGCGAAATCGCCGGGACCCGAGTTAACGAGAACACTGAAGCTTTCTTT. Translation gives CATSEIAGTRVNENTEAFF.